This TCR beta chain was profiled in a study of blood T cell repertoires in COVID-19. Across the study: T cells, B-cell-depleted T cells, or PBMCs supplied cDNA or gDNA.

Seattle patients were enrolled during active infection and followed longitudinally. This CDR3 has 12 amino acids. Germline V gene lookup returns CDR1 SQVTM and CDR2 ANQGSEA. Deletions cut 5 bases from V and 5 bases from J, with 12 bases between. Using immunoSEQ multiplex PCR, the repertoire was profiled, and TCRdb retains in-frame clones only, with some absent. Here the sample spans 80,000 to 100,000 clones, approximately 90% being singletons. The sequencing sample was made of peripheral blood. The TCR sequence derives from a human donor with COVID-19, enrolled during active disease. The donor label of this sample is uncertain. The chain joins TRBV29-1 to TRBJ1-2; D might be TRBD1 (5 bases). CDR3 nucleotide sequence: TGCAGCGTTCGAACAGGAACTTATGGCTACACCTTC. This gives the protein CSVRTGTYGYTF.